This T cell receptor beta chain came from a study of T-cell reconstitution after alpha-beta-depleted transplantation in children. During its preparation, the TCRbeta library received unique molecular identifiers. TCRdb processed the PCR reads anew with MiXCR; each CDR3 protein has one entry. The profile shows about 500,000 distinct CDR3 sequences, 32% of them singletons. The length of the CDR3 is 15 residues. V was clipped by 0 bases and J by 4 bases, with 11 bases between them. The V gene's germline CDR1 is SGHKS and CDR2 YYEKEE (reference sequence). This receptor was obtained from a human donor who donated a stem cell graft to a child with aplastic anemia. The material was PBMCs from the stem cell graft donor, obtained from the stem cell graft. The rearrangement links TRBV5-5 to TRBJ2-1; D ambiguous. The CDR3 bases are TGTGCCAGCAGCTTGGACATCGGATATTACAATGAGCAGTTCTTC. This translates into CASSLDIGYYNEQFF.